The 3 T cell receptor beta chains given below trace back to one sample, sequenced in a study of T cell responses to AZD1222 COVID-19 vaccine. Clones were sequenced by immunoSEQ multiplex PCR, and TCRdb holds only the in-frame ones, with some missing. The sample carries around 160,000 clones, approximately 88% recorded once. This sample comprised peripheral blood, obtained on day 0 of AZD1222 vaccination. The source is an adult in good health.

This clone was detected only once. This rearrangement joins TRBV9 to TRBJ1-4, with 9 bases matching TRBD1. Per the germline V gene, CDR1 is SGDLS and CDR2 is YYNGEE. J was trimmed by 5 bases and V by 3 bases; bases with no gene match: 5. This CDR3 is 15 amino acids long. The CDR3 loop reads CASSALGTGNEKLFF. The CDR3 DNA is TGTGCCAGCAGCGCACTTGGGACAGGGAATGAAAAACTGTTTTTT.

This chain joins TRBV9 and TRBJ1-2; D uncertain. Germline values: CDR1 SGDLS, CDR2 YYNGEE. The CDR3 extends over 14 amino acids. Deletions cut 0 bases from V and 5 bases from J, with 11 bases between. CDR3 in DNA: TGTGCCAGCAGCGTAGCTACCCAGTCATATGGCTACACCTTC. Protein product: CASSVATQSYGYTF.

Here the CDR3 DNA reads TGTGCCAGCAGCCAAGCTGGGGCAGAGACCCAGTACTTC. Protein product: CASSQAGAETQYF. This rearrangement joins TRBV14 to TRBJ2-5; tentative D call: TRBD1 (5 bases). This CDR3 is 13 amino acids long. Trimming removed 1 base from V and 4 bases from J, with 7 bases in between. In germline, CDR1 is SGHDN, CDR2 FVKESK.